Presented here are 5 T cell receptor beta chains from one specimen sequenced in a study of persistence of HIV-infected CD4 T cells. The stimulus was an HIV-1 Gag 15-mer peptide pool, 0.8 to 1 ug/peptide/mL. Sorting of responding CD4+ T cells relied on upregulated CD40 ligand together with CD69. These receptors' targets are unknown. The libraries were made with immunoSEQ version 4 in survey mode. Method: immunoSEQ multiplex PCR; TCRdb's copy keeps in-frame clones and lacks some. The sample has about 25,000 clones, less than 85% seen once. The specimen was CD4+ T cells sorted from PBMCs after approximately 20-hour stimulation, collected from a patient who received antiretroviral therapy. The receptors stem from an adult man with HIV who was CMV-seropositive.

This chain uses TRBV24-1 with TRBJ1-4; 11 nucleotides line up with TRBD1. In germline, CDR1 is KGHDR, CDR2 SFDVKD. The CDR3 is 15 amino acids. The junction had 5 bases not matched to a gene; V was cut back by 4 bases and J by 8 bases. CDR3 protein: CATSEGTGGGEKLFF. For the CDR3, the DNA is TGTGCCACCAGTGAAGGGACAGGGGGAGGGGAAAAACTGTTTTTT.

This CDR3 is CASSLGLAIHEQYF. CDR3 nucleotides: TGTGCCAGCAGCTTAGGGCTAGCTATCCACGAGCAGTACTTC. The chain couples TRBV7-6 to TRBJ2-7, with a weak D call TRBD2 (5 bases). Germline V gives CDR1 SGHVS, CDR2 FNYEAQ. Trimming stripped 1 base from V and 5 bases from J, with 12 bases between. CDR3 size: 14 residues.

CDR3 nucleotide sequence: TGTGCCAGTAGTCCCCTCCGGACAGGAAGATATAGCAATCAGCCCCAGCATTTT. As protein: CASSPLRTGRYSNQPQHF. V usage is TRBV19 and J usage is TRBJ1-5; 7 bases fit TRBD1. Germline V gene lookup returns CDR1 LNHDA and CDR2 SQIVND (reference sequence). Trimming removed 5 bases from V and 0 bases from J; junction bases left unmatched: 13. The CDR3 spans 18 residues.

The chain uses TRBV12-2 and TRBJ2-3. TRBV12-2 constitutes a pseudogene. This CDR3 region has 13 residues. CDR3 sequence reads: CASRLPGQCTQYF. As DNA, the CDR3 is TGTGCAAGTCGCTTACCGGGCCAGTGTACGCAGTATTTT.

The chain links TRBV19 to TRBJ2-7; weak D call: TRBD1 (5 bases). Germline V CDR1 and CDR2: LNHDA, SQIVND (reference sequence). V was clipped by 3 bases and J by 7 bases, with 16 bases between them. The CDR3 spans 14 residues. The CDR3 sequence: CASSMDNSRLEQYF. The DNA for the CDR3 is TGTGCCAGTAGTATGGACAATTCTCGGCTGGAGCAGTACTTC.